A selection of T cell receptor beta chains follows, all from one sample in a study of early T cells in non-severe SARS-CoV-2 infection. Each CDR3 protein gets one entry after TCRdb re-called the 5' RACE reads with MiXCR. The repertoire holds 55,000 to 65,000 distinct CDR3 sequences, with about 16% as singletons. The sample was whole blood, taken at baseline. The receptors derive from an adult who was a healthcare worker with PCR-confirmed SARS-CoV-2 infection or an uninfected control (not recorded which). CDR3s include the opening cysteine and the closing phenylalanine or tryptophan. A D gene is named only where the DNA matches it firmly. Size is omitted from some rows. Given values are once, few, many or a class for expanded clones.

CDR3,DNA,V,D,J,size
CASSNQQNTEAFF,TGTGCCAGCAGTAACCAACAGAACACTGAAGCTTTCTTT,TRBV7-9,.,TRBJ1-1,few
CASSQRGGNEQFF,TGTGCCAGCAGCCAAAGGGGGGGCAATGAGCAGTTCTTC,TRBV3-1,.,TRBJ2-1,many
CASSHPTSVRGHKGGELFF,TGTGCCAGCAGCCACCCGACCTCCGTCAGGGGACATAAGGGCGGGGAGCTGTTTTTT,TRBV7-9,.,TRBJ2-2,.
CASSLLGGLQPRAPGELFF,TGTGCCAGCAGCTTGTTGGGCGGGCTCCAACCGAGGGCCCCCGGGGAGCTGTTTTTT,TRBV7-8,.,TRBJ2-2,.
CASSSLAGVGELFF,TGTGCCAGTAGTTCACTAGCGGGAGTTGGGGAGCTGTTTTTT,TRBV19,TRBD2,TRBJ2-2,many
CASSQSTGRMETQYF,TGCGCCAGCAGTCAGAGCACAGGGAGGATGGAGACCCAGTACTTC,TRBV4-1,.,TRBJ2-5,.
CASSNRGTPLHF,TGTGCCAGCAGCAACCGAGGGACGCCCCTCCACTTT,TRBV27,.,TRBJ1-6,.
CASSPITGLAGPQYF,TGTGCCAGCAGCCCGATTACCGGACTAGCGGGCCCCCAGTACTTC,TRBV7-2,TRBD2,TRBJ2-7,many
CASSDSNPYNEQFF,TGCGCCAGCAGTGACTCAAACCCGTACAATGAGCAGTTCTTC,TRBV10-2,.,TRBJ2-1,few
CASSLGQFATNEKLFF,TGCGCCAGCAGCTTGGGACAGTTTGCAACTAATGAAAAACTGTTTTTT,TRBV5-1,.,TRBJ1-4,.
CASRTSGGVEQFF,TGTGCCAGCAGAACCAGCGGGGGCGTTGAGCAGTTCTTC,TRBV6-5,TRBD2,TRBJ2-1,.
CASGPTGANVLTF,TGTGCCAGCGGACCAACAGGGGCCAACGTCCTGACTTTC,TRBV28,.,TRBJ2-6,.
CASSPDFSPGATNEKLFF,TGTGCCAGCTCACCAGACTTTTCCCCAGGGGCAACTAATGAAAAACTGTTTTTT,TRBV18,.,TRBJ1-4,few
CSAQAPLWGSGSSDTQYF,TGCAGCGCTCAAGCCCCTCTTTGGGGTAGCGGGAGCTCAGATACGCAGTATTTT,TRBV29-1,TRBD2,TRBJ2-3,.
CASSLRGVSNTEAFF,TGCGCCAGCAGCCTCAGGGGCGTTTCGAACACTGAAGCTTTCTTT,TRBV4-1,.,TRBJ1-1,many
CSVRRGIGTDTQYF,TGCAGCGTCAGGAGGGGAATTGGCACAGATACGCAGTATTTT,TRBV29-1,.,TRBJ2-3,few
CASSLGGGRWTDTQYF,TGTGCCAGCAGCTTAGGGGGGGGCAGGTGGACAGATACGCAGTATTTT,TRBV7-2,.,TRBJ2-3,.
CASSLDSFTEAFF,TGTGCCAGCAGCTTAGATTCGTTCACTGAAGCTTTCTTT,TRBV7-9,.,TRBJ1-1,.
CASSLWGGSGNTIYF,TGTGCCAGCAGTTTATGGGGGGGATCTGGAAACACCATATATTTT,TRBV28,.,TRBJ1-3,many
CSARRSSGPTDTQYF,TGCAGTGCTAGGAGGTCTAGCGGTCCCACAGATACGCAGTATTTT,TRBV20-1,TRBD2,TRBJ2-3,.
CASSSLAGGNNEQFF,TGTGCCAGCAGCTCCTTAGCGGGAGGGAACAATGAGCAGTTCTTC,TRBV7-3,TRBD2,TRBJ2-1,few
CASSQDRGTGANVLTF,TGCGCCAGCAGCCAAGATCGGGGGACTGGGGCCAACGTCCTGACTTTC,TRBV4-1,.,TRBJ2-6,.
CASSQGQFGNTIYF,TGTGCCAGCAGCCAAGGACAGTTCGGAAACACCATATATTTT,TRBV3-1,.,TRBJ1-3,many
CASNRRLADYTDTQYF,TGCGCCAGCAATCGACGTCTAGCGGACTACACAGATACGCAGTATTTT,TRBV10-2,TRBD2,TRBJ2-3,once
CSAASGSGYNEQFF,TGCAGTGCCGCGAGCGGGAGTGGGTACAATGAGCAGTTCTTC,TRBV20-1,TRBD2,TRBJ2-1,many
CASSRTESSGANVLTF,TGCGCCAGCAGCAGGACCGAGAGCTCTGGGGCCAACGTCCTGACTTTC,TRBV5-1,.,TRBJ2-6,.
CSVRAPGTSGGAGSNEQFF,TGCAGCGTCCGGGCGCCCGGGACTAGCGGGGGGGCCGGGAGCAATGAGCAGTTCTTC,TRBV29-1,TRBD2,TRBJ2-1,.
CSASDRGPYEQYF,TGCAGTGCTAGTGACAGGGGCCCCTACGAGCAGTACTTC,TRBV20-1,TRBD1,TRBJ2-7,few
CTSSPGSSYEQYF,TGTACCAGCAGTCCAGGGAGCTCCTACGAGCAGTACTTC,TRBV7-6,.,TRBJ2-7,.
CASSLTGDNSPLHF,TGCGCCAGCAGCCTGACAGGGGATAATTCACCCCTCCACTTT,TRBV5-1,TRBD1,TRBJ1-6,few